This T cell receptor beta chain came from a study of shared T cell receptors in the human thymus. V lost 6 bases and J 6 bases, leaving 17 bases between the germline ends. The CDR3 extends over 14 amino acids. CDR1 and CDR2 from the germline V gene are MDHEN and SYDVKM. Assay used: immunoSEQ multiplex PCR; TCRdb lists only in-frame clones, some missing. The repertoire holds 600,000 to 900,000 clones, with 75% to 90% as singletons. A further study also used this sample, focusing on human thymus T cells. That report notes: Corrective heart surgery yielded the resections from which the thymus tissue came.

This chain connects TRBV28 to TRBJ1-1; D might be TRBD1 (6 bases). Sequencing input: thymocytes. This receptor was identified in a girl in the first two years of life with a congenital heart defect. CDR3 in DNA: TGTGCCAGCAGATCGAGGGGGTGGGTAGCTGAAGCTTTCTTT. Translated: CASRSRGWVAEAFF.